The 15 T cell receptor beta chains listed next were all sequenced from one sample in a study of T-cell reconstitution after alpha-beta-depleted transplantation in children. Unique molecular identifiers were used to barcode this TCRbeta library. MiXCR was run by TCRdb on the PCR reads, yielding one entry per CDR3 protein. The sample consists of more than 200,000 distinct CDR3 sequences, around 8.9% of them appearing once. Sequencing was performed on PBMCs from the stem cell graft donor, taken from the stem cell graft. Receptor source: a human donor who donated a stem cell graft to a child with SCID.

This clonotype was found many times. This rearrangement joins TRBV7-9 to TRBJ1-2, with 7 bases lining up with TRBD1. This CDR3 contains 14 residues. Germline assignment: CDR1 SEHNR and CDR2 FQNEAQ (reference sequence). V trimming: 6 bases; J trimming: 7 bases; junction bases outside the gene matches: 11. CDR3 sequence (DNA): TGTGCCAGCAGTCGCTTCGGGGACAGAGGTGGCTACACCTTC. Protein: CASSRFGDRGGYTF.

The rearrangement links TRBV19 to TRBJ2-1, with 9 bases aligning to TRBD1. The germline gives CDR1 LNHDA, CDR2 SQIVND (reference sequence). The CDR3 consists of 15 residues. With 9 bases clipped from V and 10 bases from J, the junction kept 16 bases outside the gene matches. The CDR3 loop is CASYGGNRGPSEQFF. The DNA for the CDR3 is TGTGCCAGCTATGGGGGGAACAGGGGGCCCAGCGAGCAGTTCTTC.

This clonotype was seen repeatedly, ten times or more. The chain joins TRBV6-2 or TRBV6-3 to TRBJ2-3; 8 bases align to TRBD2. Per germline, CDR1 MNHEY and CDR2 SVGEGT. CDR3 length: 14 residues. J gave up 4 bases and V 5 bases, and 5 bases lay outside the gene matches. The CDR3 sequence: CASSTGTRSDTQYF. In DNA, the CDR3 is TGTGCCAGCAGTACCGGGACTAGGTCAGATACGCAGTATTTT.

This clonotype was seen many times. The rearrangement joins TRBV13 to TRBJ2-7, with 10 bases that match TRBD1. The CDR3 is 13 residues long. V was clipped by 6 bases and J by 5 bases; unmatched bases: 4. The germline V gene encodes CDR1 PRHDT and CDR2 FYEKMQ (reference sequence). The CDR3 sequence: CASRRGQGDEQYF. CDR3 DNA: TGTGCCAGCAGACGCGGACAGGGGGACGAGCAGTACTTC.

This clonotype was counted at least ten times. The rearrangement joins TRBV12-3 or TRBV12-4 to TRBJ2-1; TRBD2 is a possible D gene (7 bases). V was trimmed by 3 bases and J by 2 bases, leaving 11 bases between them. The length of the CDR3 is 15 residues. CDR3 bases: TGTGCCAGCAGTTTGGGGGGGCCCACCTACAATGAGCAGTTCTTC. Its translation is CASSLGGPTYNEQFF.

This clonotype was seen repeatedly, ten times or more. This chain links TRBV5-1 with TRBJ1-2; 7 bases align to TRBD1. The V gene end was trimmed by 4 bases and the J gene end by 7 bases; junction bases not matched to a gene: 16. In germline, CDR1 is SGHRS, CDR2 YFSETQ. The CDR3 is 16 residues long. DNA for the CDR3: TGCGCCAGCAGCCTCACAGGTGTAAGGGGGCCTGGTGGCTACACCTTC. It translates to CASSLTGVRGPGGYTF.

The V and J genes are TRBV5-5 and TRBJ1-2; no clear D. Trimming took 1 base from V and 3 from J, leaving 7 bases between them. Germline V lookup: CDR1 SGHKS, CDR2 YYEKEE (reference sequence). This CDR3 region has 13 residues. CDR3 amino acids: CASSLSPYYGYTF. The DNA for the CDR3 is TGTGCCAGCAGCTTGAGTCCCTACTATGGCTACACCTTC.

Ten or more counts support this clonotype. CDR3 coding DNA: TGTGCCAGCAGCCTGCGACTAGCGGGGGGGACAGACAATGAGCAGTTCTTC. It yields the protein CASSLRLAGGTDNEQFF. J is TRBJ2-1 and V is TRBV7-3; 14 nucleotides agree with TRBD2. The germline V gene has CDR1 SGHTA and CDR2 FQGTGA. There are 17 residues in the CDR3. J was trimmed by 5 bases and V by 5 bases; bases with no gene match: 8.

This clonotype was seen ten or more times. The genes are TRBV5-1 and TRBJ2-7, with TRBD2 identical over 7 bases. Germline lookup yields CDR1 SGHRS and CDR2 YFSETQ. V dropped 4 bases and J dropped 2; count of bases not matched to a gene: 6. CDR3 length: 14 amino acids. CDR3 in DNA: TGCGCCAGCAGCCATGGGGGGGGAACCTACGAGCAGTACTTC. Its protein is CASSHGGGTYEQYF.

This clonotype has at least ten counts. CDR3 nucleotides: TGCGCCAGCAGCTTGGCCGGAACTTTCACAGATACGCAGTATTTT. Protein sequence: CASSLAGTFTDTQYF. The rearrangement uses TRBV5-1 and TRBJ2-3; D not resolved. The V gene lost 0 bases and the J gene lost 2 bases, with 10 bases spanning the gap. There are 15 residues in the CDR3. Germline assignment: CDR1 SGHRS and CDR2 YFSETQ.

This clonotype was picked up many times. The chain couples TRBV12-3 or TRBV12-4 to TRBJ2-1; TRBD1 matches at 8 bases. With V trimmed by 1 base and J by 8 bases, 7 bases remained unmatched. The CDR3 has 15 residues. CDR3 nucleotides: TGTGCCAGCAGTTTAGAGGGACAGGCGTCGGATGAGCAGTTCTTC. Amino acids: CASSLEGQASDEQFF.

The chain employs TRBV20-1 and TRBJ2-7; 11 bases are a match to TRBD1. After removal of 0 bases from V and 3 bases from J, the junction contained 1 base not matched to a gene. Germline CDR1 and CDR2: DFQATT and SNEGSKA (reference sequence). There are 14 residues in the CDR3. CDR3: CSAREGTGGYEQYF. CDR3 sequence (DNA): TGCAGTGCTAGAGAAGGGACAGGGGGCTACGAGCAGTACTTC.

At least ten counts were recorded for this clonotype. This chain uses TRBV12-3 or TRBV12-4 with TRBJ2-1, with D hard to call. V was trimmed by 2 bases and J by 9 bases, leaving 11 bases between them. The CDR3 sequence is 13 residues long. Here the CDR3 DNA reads TGTGCCAGCAGTTTATCGAGCGTTCGTGAGCAGTTCTTC. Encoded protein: CASSLSSVREQFF.

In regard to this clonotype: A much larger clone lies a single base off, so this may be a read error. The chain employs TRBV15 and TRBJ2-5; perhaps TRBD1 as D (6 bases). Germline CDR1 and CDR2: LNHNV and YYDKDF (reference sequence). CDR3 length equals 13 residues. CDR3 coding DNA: TGTGTCACCAGCAGTTACCCATCTGGGGGCTCTTACTTC. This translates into CVTSSYPSGGSYF.

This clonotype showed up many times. The CDR3 spells CASSSWTGAGTGELFF. DNA for the CDR3: TGTGCCAGCAGCTCTTGGACAGGGGCGGGCACCGGGGAGCTGTTTTTT. V and J are TRBV7-9 and TRBJ2-2; 9 positions match TRBD1. Germline CDR1 SEHNR, CDR2 FQNEAQ (reference sequence). V lost 4 bases, J lost 4 bases, and 7 bases stayed unmatched. This CDR3 spans 16 amino acids. Full variable domain (remainder filled in from reference TRBV7-9 and TRBJ2-2): DTGVSQNPRHKITKRGQNVTFRCDPISEHNRLYWYRQTLGQGPEFLTYFQNEAQLEKSRLLSDRFSAERPKGSFSTLEIQRTEQGDSAMYLCASSSWTGAGTGELFFGEGSRLTVL.